These T cell receptor beta chains were read from a single sample in a study of blood T cell repertoires in COVID-19. Sequencing used immunoSEQ multiplex PCR; TCRdb keeps in-frame clones, though not all of them. The table has 150,000 to 250,000 clones, roughly 92% seen once. The sample comprised peripheral blood. These TCRs come from a man younger than 40 with COVID-19, enrolled during active disease. Both conserved end residues are trimmed from each CDR3. The order of the fields is J gene, V gene, clone size, CDR3 protein. Clone size is stated in some rows and not others, as once, few, many or a class when expanded.

>TRBJ1-5|TRBV7-9|.
ASSGQGTQPQH
>TRBJ2-7|TRBV6-5|.
ASSRGGEQY
>TRBJ1-2|TRBV12-3/TRBV12-4|.
ASSYPQGAGYT
>TRBJ1-4|TRBV15|.
ATSRDPGSSNEKLF
>TRBJ2-1|TRBV3-1/TRBV3-2|.
ASSRLAGGEDEQF
>TRBJ2-2|TRBV9|.
ASSVAPGGPTNTGELF
>TRBJ2-7|TRBV6-5|.
ASSYSGRRLPYEQY
>TRBJ2-7|TRBV5-1|once
ASRLIGTSFGEQY
>TRBJ2-5|TRBV3-1/TRBV3-2|.
ASTQGGGRETQY
>TRBJ1-1|TRBV11-2|.
ASSLRQGDTEAF
>TRBJ1-5|TRBV6-1|.
ASSERRWVEGNQPQH
>TRBJ2-3|TRBV7-9|.
ASSPNTRLASTQY
>TRBJ2-7|TRBV6-2/TRBV6-3|once
ASSYEEGGTYEQY
>TRBJ1-1|TRBV5-1|.
ASSYLSRTGTEAF
>TRBJ1-5|TRBV27|.
ASSSTGRLQPQH
>TRBJ2-5|TRBV11-2|.
ASSFGTSGPWGETQY
>TRBJ1-2|TRBV19|.
ASSTDGDYGYT
>TRBJ1-4|TRBV4-2|once
ASSPEDSPEGKLF
>TRBJ2-7|TRBV27|.
ASRQGYEQY
>TRBJ1-5|TRBV2|.
ASSVDRSQPQH
>TRBJ1-3|TRBV5-4|.
ASTRHPGFSGNTIY
>TRBJ1-5|TRBV6-1|.
ASSEINGGSQPQH
>TRBJ1-3|TRBV7-9|.
ATVFTGVGNTIY
>TRBJ2-7|TRBV6-6|.
ASCRDRGPGVYEQY
>TRBJ1-1|TRBV4-1|once
ASSQVGGHRTEAF
>TRBJ2-3|TRBV19|.
ASSSLTDTQY
>TRBJ1-6|TRBV5-1|.
ASSLDTRSSYNSPLH
>TRBJ2-7|TRBV5-4|.
ASSNPASYEQY
>TRBJ1-2|TRBV5-4|.
ASSFDFEYT
>TRBJ2-7|TRBV9|few
ASSAGGEGLRAPSYEQY
>TRBJ2-2|TRBV5-4|.
ASSQLTSGSGELF
>TRBJ2-2|TRBV19|.
ASSSQGNTGELF
>TRBJ2-2|TRBV7-2|.
ASRRGGGLYTGELF
>TRBJ2-5|TRBV29-1|.
SVGQGLGETQY
>TRBJ2-2|TRBV4-2|.
ASSPALAGTNTGELF
>TRBJ1-6|TRBV6-5|.
ASTIGGSNSPLH
>TRBJ2-1|TRBV30|.
AWNGGGRNEQF
>TRBJ2-7|TRBV5-1|few
ASSQGGTGQTYEQY
>TRBJ1-4|TRBV2|once
ASGPGQGSGEKLF
>TRBJ2-3|TRBV7-3|.
ASSLGTSGGTQY
>TRBJ2-2|TRBV11-3|.
ASSLRGIGELF
>TRBJ2-2|TRBV5-1|.
ASSSLTGPRWGGGTGELF
>TRBJ1-2|TRBV5-1|.
ASSPGADNYGYT
>TRBJ1-3|TRBV21-1|.
ASSKGDIAGNTIY
>TRBJ2-7|TRBV4-1|.
ASSPGGQGTYEQY
>TRBJ1-1|TRBV3-1/TRBV3-2|.
ASSRQGVPEAF
>TRBJ2-3|TRBV30|.
AWSVNTQY
>TRBJ1-2|TRBV5-6|.
ASSEGQGTNYGYT
>TRBJ2-1|TRBV5-4|.
ASSSSNEQF
>TRBJ2-2|TRBV7-9|.
ASLGTSGAPGTGELF
>TRBJ2-5|TRBV5-6|.
ASSRTGGAVETQY
>TRBJ2-5|TRBV6-5|few
ASSYSVVAGPETQY
>TRBJ1-2|TRBV3-1/TRBV3-2|.
ASSQGSRRFYGYT
>TRBJ1-2|TRBV5-6|.
ASGRQGPYGYT
>TRBJ1-3|TRBV25-1|.
ASSESPDRGNTIY
>TRBJ2-1|TRBV6-1|.
ASSEQTGQHNEQF
>TRBJ1-5|TRBV23-1|.
ASARFSRRDREESNQPQH